The TCR beta chain described here comes from a study of T-cell memory formation after mild COVID-19. Across the whole study: The two donors had largely donor-specific TCR clusters. Findings of the study overall: A balance of CD4 and CD8 characterized clones contracting day 15 to 85, whereas later expanders leaned CD4+. CM and EM subsets held most contracting CD4+ clones; EMRA held CD8+ ones.

This clonotype was picked up many times. Its target is not known. The CDR3 spans 14 residues. The V end lost 2 bases, the J end lost 1 base, and 8 bases lay between the germline ends. Employing constant-segment primers, 5'RACE generated TCR alpha and TCR beta cDNA libraries bearing sample barcodes and UMIs. MiXCR, run by TCRdb on the 5' RACE reads, gives a single entry per CDR3 protein. Of 30,000 to 35,000 distinct CDR3 sequences in the sample, 7.7% are singletons; the top ten hold around 28%. Sequencing used PBMCs or a T cell subset sorted from them (not recorded which). The receptor was derived from a man aged 18 to 30 who had mild COVID-19 (a few samples of this study predate the infection). Cell type and time point are not known. The J gene is TRBJ2-5, the V gene TRBV12-3 or TRBV12-4; D perhaps matches TRBD2 (5 bases). CDR3 in amino acids: CASSLPEAQETQYF. The CDR3 DNA sequence: TGTGCCAGCAGTTTACCGGAGGCCCAAGAGACCCAGTACTTC.